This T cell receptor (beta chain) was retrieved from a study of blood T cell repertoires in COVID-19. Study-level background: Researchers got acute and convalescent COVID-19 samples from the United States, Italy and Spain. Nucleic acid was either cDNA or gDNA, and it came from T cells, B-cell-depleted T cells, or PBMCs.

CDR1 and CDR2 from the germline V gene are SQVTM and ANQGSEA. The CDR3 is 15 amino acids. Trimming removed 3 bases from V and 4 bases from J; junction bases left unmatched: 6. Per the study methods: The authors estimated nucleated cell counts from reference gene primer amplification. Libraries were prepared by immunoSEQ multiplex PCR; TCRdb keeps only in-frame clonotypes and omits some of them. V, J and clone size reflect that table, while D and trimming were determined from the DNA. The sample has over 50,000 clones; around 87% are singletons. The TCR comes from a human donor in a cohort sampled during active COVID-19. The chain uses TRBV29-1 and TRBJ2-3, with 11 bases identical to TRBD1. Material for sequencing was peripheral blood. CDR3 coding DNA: TGCAGCGTTGAGCGCGGGACAGGGGGTCCAGATACGCAGTATTTT. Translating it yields CSVERGTGGPDTQYF.